This passage covers 13 T cell receptor beta chains from one sample sequenced in a study of CD8+ T cells in alopecia areata. Extracted from the samples, RNA was reverse transcribed into cDNA to serve as the sequencing template. Sequencing used immunoSEQ multiplex PCR; TCRdb keeps in-frame clones, though not all of them. The data hold around 210,000 clones, with about 64% observed a single time. Treatment: oral pan-JAK inhibitor, 5-10 mg twice daily. The sequencing used CD4+ T cells sorted from blood, collected at week 4, from a patient treated with tofacitinib. The receptors come from a human donor with alopecia areata.

The chain recombines TRBV27 with TRBJ1-1; possible D gene TRBD1, 6 bases. Germline CDR1 is MNHEY and CDR2 is SMNVEV (reference sequence). The CDR3 contains 14 residues. V was shortened by 6 bases and J by 2 bases, with 13 bases between the two germline ends. The CDR3, as DNA: TGTGCCAGCAGGCGGACAGACTTTAACACTGAAGCTTTCTTT. Its protein is CASRRTDFNTEAFF.

V is TRBV4-3 and J is TRBJ2-3, with a weak D call TRBD2 (5 bases). The V and J ends lost 4 bases and 0 bases respectively, with 14 bases between them. Germline values: CDR1 LGHNA, CDR2 YSLEER. This CDR3 has 16 amino acids. DNA of the CDR3: TGCGCCAGCAGCCCGAGGTGGACTCCTAGCACAGATACGCAGTATTTT. Translation gives CASSPRWTPSTDTQYF.

The chain is built from TRBV7-2 and TRBJ1-1, with TRBD1 as a possible D gene (5 bases). The length of the CDR3 is 13 residues. CDR1 and CDR2 from the germline V gene are SGHTA and FQGNSA. The ends were cut back, 2 bases at V and 6 bases at J, with 10 bases in the middle. The CDR3 sequence: CASSLTRGSEAFF. The CDR3 nucleotides are TGTGCCAGCAGCTTAACCCGGGGGTCTGAAGCTTTCTTT.

Details on this clone: Other DNA variants within this sample encode the same CDR3. The rearrangement links TRBV4-3 to TRBJ1-1, with TRBD1 as a possible D gene (5 bases). V lost 3 bases and J 4 bases, leaving 9 bases between the germline ends. CDR1 LGHNA and CDR2 YSLEER come from the germline V gene. The CDR3 covers 13 residues. CDR3 loop: CASSQDGGTEAFF. The CDR3 coding sequence is TGCGCCAGCAGCCAGGATGGGGGCACTGAAGCTTTCTTT.

This chain uses TRBV6-5 with TRBJ2-5; unclear D gene. The germline V gene encodes CDR1 MNHEY and CDR2 SVGAGI. Trimming removed 4 bases from V and 5 bases from J, with 11 bases in between. This CDR3 is 13 amino acids long. Here the CDR3 DNA reads TGTGCCAGCAGTTCCTCAGGACGGGAGACCCAGTACTTC. It yields the protein CASSSSGRETQYF.

The V and J genes are TRBV30 and TRBJ2-7; D possibly corresponds to TRBD1 (5 bases). The germline V gene has CDR1 GTSNPN and CDR2 SVGIG (reference sequence). The CDR3 covers 13 residues. Deletions cut 3 bases from V and 1 base from J, with 10 bases between. The CDR3 is CAWRKTASYEQYF. Written as DNA, the CDR3 is TGTGCCTGGAGAAAGACAGCTTCCTACGAGCAGTACTTC.

The gene calls are TRBV7-8 and TRBJ2-5, with D perhaps given as TRBD1 or TRBD2 (5 bases each). Germline V gene sequence: CDR1 SGHVS, CDR2 FQNEAQ. The CDR3 runs to 14 residues. V lost 6 bases to trimming and J lost 6 bases, with 17 bases between them. CDR3 sequence reads: CASRFRDRSKTQYF. The CDR3 DNA reads as TGTGCCAGCAGATTCAGGGACCGAAGCAAGACCCAGTACTTC.

The rearrangement links TRBV29-1 to TRBJ1-2; no clear D gene. Trimming shortened V by 6 bases and J by 5 bases, and 10 bases separated the two germline ends. The CDR3 consists of 11 residues. Germline CDR1 reads SQVTM; CDR2 reads ANQGSEA. The CDR3 region is CSVAEGYGYTF. The CDR3, as DNA: TGCAGCGTCGCCGAAGGGTATGGCTACACCTTC.

This chain uses TRBV15 with TRBJ2-7, with 7 bases aligning to TRBD1. This CDR3 spans 14 amino acids. Germline values: CDR1 LNHNV, CDR2 YYDKDF (reference sequence). With 1 base clipped from V and 9 bases from J, the junction kept 9 bases outside the gene matches. This chain's CDR3 is CATSRGQGADVQYF. The CDR3 nucleotides are TGTGCCACCAGCAGAGGACAGGGTGCCGACGTGCAGTACTTC.

The chain joins TRBV30 to TRBJ1-2; no definite D call. The germline V gene encodes CDR1 GTSNPN and CDR2 SVGIG (reference sequence). The CDR3 covers 12 residues. V lost 7 bases, J lost 6 bases, and 15 bases lay in between. The CDR3, as DNA: TGTGCCTTAACGACGAGGGTAAATGGCTACACCTTC. This translates into CALTTRVNGYTF.

The chain employs TRBV6-5 and TRBJ1-1, with unresolved D. The length of the CDR3 is 13 residues. Trimming pared 6 bases from V and 1 base from J, leaving 9 bases between. In germline, CDR1 is MNHEY, CDR2 SVGAGI. CDR3 sequence (DNA): TGTGCCAGCAGACGACTGCAGAACACTGAAGCTTTCTTT. This gives the protein CASRRLQNTEAFF.

The V call is TRBV7-9, the J call TRBJ2-6; 8 bases agree with TRBD1. The length of the CDR3 is 18 residues. Germline assignment: CDR1 SEHNR and CDR2 FQNEAQ (reference sequence). With V trimmed by 0 bases and J by 1 base, 5 bases remained unmatched. The CDR3 protein is CASSLADRQGSGANVLTF. The CDR3 nucleotides are TGTGCCAGCAGCTTAGCGGATAGACAGGGGTCTGGGGCCAACGTCCTGACTTTC.

This clone was observed a few times. The chain employs TRBV29-1 and TRBJ2-4; a possible D gene is TRBD2 (5 bases). V dropped 2 bases and J dropped 6 bases, with 8 bases sitting between them. CDR3 length: 12 amino acids. From germline, CDR1 is SQVTM and CDR2 ANQGSEA. DNA for the CDR3: TGCAGCGTTGAATCGGGAACAAACATTCAGTACTTC. This codes for CSVESGTNIQYF.